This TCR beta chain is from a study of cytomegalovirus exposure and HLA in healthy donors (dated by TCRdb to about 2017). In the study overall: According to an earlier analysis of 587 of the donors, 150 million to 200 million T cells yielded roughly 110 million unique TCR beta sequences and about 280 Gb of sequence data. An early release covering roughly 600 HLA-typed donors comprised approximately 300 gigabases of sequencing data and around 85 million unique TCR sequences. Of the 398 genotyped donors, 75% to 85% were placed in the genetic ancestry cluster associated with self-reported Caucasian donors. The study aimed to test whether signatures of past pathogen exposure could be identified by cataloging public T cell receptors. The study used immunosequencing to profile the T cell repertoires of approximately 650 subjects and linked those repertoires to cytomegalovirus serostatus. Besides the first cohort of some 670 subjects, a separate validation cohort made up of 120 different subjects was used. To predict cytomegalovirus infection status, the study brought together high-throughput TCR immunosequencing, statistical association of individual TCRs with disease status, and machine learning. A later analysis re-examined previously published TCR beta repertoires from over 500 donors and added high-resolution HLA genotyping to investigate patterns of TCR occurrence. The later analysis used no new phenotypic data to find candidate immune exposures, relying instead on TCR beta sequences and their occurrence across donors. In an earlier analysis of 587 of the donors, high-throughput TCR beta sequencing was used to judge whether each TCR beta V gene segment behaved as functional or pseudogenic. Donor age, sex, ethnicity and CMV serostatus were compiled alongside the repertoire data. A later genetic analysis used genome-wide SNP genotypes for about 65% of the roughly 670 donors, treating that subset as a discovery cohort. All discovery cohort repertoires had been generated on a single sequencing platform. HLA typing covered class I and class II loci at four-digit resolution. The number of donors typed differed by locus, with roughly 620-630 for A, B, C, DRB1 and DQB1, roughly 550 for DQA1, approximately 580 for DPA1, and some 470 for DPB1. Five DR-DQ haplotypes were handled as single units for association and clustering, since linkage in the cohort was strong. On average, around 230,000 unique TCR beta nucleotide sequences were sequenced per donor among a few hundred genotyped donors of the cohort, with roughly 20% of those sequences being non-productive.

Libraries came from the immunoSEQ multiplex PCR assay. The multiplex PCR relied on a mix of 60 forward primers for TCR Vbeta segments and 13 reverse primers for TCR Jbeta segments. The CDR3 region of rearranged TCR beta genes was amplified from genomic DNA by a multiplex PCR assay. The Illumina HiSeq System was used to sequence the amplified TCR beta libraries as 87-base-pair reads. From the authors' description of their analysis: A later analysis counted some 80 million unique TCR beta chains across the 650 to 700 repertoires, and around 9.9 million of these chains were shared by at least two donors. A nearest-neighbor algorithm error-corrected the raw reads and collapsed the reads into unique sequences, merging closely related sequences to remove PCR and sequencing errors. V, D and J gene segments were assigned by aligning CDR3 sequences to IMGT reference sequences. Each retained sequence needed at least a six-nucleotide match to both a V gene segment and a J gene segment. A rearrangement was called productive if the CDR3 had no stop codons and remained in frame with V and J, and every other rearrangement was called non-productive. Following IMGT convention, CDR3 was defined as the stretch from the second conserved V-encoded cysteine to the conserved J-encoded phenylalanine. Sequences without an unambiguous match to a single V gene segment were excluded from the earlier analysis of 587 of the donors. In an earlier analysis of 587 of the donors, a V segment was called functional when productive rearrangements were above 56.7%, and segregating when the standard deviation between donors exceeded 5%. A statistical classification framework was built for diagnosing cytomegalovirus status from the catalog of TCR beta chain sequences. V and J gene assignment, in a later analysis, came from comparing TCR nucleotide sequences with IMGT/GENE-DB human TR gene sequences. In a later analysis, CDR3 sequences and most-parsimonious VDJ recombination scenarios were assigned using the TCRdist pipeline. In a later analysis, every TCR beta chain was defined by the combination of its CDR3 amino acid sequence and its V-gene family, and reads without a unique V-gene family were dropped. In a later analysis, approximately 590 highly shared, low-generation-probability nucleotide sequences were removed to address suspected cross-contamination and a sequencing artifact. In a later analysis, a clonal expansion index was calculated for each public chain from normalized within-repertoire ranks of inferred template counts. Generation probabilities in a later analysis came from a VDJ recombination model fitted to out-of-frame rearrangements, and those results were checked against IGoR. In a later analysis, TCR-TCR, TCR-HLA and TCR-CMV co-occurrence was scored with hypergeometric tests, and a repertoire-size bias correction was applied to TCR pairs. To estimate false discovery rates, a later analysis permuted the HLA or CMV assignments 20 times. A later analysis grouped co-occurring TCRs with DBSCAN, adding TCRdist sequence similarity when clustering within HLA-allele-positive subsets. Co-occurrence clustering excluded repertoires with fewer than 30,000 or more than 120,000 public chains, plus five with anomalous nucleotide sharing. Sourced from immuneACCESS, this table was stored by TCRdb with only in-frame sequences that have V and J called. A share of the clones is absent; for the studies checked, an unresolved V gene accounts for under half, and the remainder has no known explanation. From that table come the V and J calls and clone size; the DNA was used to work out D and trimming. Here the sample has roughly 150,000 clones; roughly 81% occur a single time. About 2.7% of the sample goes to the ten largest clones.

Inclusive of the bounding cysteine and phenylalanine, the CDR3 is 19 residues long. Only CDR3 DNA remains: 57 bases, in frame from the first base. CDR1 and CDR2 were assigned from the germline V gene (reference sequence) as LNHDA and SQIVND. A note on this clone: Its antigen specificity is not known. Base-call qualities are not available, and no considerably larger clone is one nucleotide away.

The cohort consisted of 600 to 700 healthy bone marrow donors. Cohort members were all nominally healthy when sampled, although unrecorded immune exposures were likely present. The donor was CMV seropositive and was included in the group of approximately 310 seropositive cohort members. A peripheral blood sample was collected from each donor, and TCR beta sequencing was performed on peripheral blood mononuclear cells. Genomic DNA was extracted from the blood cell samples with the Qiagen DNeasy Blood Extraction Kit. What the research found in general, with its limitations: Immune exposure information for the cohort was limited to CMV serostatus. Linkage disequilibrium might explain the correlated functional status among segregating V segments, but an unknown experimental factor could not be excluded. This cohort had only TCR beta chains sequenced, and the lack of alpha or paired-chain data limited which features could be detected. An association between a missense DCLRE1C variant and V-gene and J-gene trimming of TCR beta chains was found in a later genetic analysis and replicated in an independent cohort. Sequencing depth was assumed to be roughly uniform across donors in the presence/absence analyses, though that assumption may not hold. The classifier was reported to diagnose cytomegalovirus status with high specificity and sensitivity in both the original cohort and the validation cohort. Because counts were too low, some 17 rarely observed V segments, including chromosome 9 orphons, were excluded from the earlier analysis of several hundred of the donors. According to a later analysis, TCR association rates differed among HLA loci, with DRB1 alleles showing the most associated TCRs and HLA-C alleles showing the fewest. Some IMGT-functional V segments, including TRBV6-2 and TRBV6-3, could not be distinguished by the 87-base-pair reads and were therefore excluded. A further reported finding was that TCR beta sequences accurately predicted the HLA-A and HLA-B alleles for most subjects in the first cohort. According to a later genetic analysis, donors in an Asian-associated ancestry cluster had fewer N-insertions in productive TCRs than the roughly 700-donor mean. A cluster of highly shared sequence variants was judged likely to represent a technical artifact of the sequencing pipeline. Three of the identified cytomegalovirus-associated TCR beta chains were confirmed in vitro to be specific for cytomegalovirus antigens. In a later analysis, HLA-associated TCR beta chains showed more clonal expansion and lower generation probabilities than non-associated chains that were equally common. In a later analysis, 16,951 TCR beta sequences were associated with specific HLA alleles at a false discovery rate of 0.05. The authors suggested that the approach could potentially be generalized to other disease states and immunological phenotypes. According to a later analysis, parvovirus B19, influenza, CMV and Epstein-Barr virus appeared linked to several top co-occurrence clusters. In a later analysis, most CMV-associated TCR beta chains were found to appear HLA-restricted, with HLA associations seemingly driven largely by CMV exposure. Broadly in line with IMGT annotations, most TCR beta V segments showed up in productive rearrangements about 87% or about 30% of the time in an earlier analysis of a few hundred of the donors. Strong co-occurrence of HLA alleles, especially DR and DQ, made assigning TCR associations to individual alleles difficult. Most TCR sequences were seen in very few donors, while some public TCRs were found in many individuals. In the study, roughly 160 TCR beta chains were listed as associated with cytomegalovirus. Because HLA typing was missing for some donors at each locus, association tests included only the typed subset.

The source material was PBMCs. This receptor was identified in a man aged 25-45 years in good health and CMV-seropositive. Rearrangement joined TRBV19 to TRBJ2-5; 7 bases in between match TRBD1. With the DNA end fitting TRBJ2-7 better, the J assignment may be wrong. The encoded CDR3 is CASSARTGHSPRSPYEQYF. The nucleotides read TGTGCCAGTAGTGCACGGACAGGCCACTCGCCTCGAAGCCCCTACGAGCAGTACTTC.